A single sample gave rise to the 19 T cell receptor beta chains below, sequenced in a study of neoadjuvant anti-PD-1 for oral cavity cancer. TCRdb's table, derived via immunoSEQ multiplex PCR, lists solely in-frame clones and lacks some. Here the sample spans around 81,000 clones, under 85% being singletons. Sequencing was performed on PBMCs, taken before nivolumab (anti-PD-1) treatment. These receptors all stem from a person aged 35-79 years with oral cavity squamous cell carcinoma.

The CDR3 sequence: CASSEEQGFNQPQHF. The CDR3 bases are TGTGCCAGCAGTGAAGAACAGGGTTTTAATCAGCCCCAGCATTTT. The chain employs TRBV2 and TRBJ1-5, with a weak D call TRBD1 (6 bases). The CDR3 has 15 residues. Germline V gives CDR1 SNHLY, CDR2 FYNNEI. Trimming stripped 1 base from V and 4 bases from J, with 11 bases between. The variable domain in full, completed from reference TRBV2 and TRBJ1-5, reads EPEVTQTPSHQVTQMGQEVILRCVPISNHLYFYWYRQILGQKVEFLVSFYNNEISEKSEIFDDQFSVERPDGSNFTLKIRSTKLEDSAMYFCASSEEQGFNQPQHFGDGTRLSIL.

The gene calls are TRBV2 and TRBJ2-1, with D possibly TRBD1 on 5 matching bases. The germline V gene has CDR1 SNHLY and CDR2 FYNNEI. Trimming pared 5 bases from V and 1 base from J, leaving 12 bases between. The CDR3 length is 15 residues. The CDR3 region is CASSLDISSYNEQFF. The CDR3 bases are TGTGCCAGCAGTCTGGACATTTCGTCCTACAATGAGCAGTTCTTC.

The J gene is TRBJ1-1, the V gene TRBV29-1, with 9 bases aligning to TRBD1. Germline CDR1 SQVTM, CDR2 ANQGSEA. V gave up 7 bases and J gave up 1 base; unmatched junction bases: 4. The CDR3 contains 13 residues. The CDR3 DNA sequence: TGCAGCGCTGGGACAGGGACGAACACTGAAGCTTTCTTT. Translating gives CSAGTGTNTEAFF.

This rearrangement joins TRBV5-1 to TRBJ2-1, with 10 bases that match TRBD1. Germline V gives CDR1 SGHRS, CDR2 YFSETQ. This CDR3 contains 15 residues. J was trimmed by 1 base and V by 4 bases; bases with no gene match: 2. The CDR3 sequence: CASSGQGGSYNEQFF. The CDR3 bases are TGCGCCAGCAGCGGACAGGGGGGGTCCTACAATGAGCAGTTCTTC.

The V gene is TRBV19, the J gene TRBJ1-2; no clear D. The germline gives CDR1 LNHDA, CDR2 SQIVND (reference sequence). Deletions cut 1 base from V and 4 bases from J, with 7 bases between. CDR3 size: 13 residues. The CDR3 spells CASSIAGGYGYTF. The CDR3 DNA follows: TGTGCCAGTAGTATAGCGGGAGGCTATGGCTACACCTTC.

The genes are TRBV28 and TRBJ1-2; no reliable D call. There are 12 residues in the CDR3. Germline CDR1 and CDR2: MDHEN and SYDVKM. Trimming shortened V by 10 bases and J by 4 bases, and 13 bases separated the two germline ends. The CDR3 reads CAILNGVYGYTF. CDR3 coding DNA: TGTGCCATCCTAAACGGGGTCTATGGCTACACCTTC.

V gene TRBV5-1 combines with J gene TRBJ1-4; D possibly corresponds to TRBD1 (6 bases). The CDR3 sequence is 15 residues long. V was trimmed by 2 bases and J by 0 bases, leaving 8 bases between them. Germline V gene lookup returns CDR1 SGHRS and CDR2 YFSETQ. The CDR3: CASSFGQSTNEKLFF. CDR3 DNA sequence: TGCGCCAGCAGCTTCGGACAGTCAACTAATGAAAAACTGTTTTTT. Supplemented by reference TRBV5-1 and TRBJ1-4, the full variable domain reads KAGVTQTPRYLIKTRGQQVTLSCSPISGHRSVSWYQQTPGQGLQFLFEYFSETQRNKGNFPGRFSGRQFSNSRSEMNVSTLELGDSALYLCASSFGQSTNEKLFFGSGTQLSVL.

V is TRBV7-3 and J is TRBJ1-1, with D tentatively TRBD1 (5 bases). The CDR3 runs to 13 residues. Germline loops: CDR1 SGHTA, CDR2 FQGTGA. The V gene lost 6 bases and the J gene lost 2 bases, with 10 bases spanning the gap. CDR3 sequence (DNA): TGTGCCAGCAGGGGACGTCCTAACACTGAAGCTTTCTTT. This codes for CASRGRPNTEAFF.

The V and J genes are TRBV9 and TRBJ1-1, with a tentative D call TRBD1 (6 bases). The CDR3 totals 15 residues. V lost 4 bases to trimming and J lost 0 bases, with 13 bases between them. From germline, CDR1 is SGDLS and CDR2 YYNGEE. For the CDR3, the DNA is TGTGCCAGCAGCAAACAGGGATCCGTGAACACTGAAGCTTTCTTT. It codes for CASSKQGSVNTEAFF.

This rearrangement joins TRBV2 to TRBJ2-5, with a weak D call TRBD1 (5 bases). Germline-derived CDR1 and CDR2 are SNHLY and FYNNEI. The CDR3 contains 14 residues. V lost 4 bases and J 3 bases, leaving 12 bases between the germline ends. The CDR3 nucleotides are TGTGCCAGCAGTGTGGGGCCAACGAAAGAGACCCAGTACTTC. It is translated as CASSVGPTKETQYF.

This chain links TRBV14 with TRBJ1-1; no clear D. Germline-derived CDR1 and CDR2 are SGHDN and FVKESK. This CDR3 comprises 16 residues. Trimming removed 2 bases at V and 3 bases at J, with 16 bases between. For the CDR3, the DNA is TGTGCCAGCAGCCAATACCTCGACGTGAGAGACACTGAAGCTTTCTTT. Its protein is CASSQYLDVRDTEAFF.

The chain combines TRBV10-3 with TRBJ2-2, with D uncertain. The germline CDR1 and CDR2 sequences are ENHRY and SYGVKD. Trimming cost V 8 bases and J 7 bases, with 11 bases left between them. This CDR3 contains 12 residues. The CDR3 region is CAIGLGLGELFF. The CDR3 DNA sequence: TGTGCCATCGGGTTGGGCCTCGGGGAGCTGTTTTTT.

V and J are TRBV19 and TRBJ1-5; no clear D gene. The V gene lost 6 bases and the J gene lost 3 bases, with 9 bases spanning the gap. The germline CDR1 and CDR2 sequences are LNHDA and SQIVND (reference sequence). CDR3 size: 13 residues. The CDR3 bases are TGTGCCAGTAGCGGACGGATCAATCAGCCCCAGCATTTT. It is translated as CASSGRINQPQHF.

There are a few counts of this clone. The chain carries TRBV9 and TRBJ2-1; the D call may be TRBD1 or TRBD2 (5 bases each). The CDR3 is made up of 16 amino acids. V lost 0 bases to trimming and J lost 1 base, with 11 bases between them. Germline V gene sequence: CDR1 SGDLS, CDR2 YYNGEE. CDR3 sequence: CASSVGRDPSYNEQFF. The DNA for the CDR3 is TGTGCCAGCAGCGTAGGAAGGGACCCTTCCTACAATGAGCAGTTCTTC.

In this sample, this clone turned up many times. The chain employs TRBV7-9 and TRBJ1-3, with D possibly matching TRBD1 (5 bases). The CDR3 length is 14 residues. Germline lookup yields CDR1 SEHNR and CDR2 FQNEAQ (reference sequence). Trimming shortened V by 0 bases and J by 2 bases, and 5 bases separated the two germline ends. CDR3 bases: TGTGCCAGCAGCTTAGCAGGGGCTGGAAACACCATATATTTT. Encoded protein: CASSLAGAGNTIYF.

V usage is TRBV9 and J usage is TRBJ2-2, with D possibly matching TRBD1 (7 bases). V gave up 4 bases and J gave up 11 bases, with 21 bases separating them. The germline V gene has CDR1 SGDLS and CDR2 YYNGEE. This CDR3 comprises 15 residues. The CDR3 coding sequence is TGTGCCAGCAGCACCCGAACCTTGGAGGGGGCAGAGCTGTTTTTT. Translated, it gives CASSTRTLEGAELFF. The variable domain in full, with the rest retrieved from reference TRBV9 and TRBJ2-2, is DSGVTQTPKHLITATGQRVTLRCSPRSGDLSVYWYQQSLDQGLQFLIQYYNGEERAKGNILERFSAQQFPDLHSELNLSSLELGDSALYFCASSTRTLEGAELFFGEGSRLTVL.

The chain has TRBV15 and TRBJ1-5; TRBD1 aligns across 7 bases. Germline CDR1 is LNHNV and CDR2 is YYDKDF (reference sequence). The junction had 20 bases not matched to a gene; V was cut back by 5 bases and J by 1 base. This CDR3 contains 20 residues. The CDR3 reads CATSATTGPLGRISNQPQHF. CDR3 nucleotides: TGTGCCACCAGCGCTACGACAGGGCCGCTCGGTAGGATAAGCAATCAGCCCCAGCATTTT.

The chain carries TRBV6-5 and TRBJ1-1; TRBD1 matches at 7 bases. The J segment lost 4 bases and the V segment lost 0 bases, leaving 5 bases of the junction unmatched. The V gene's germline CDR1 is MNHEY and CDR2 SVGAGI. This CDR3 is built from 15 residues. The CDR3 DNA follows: TGTGCCAGCAGTTACTCTCGACAGGGCCTCACTGAAGCTTTCTTT. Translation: CASSYSRQGLTEAFF.

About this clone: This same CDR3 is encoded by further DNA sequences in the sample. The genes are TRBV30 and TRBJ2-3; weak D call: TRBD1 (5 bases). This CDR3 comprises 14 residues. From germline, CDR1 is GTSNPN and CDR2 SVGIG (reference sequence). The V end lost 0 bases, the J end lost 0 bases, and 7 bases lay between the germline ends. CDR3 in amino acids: CAWSVKGSTDTQYF. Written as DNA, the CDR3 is TGTGCCTGGAGTGTAAAGGGGAGCACAGATACGCAGTATTTT.